The 24 T cell receptor beta chains in this list originate from one sample, sequenced in a study of CD8 T cells in ankylosing spondylitis (dated 2017 in TCRdb). The library was produced with 5' RACE. Sequencing relied on an Illumina HiSeq 2500. TCRdb reworked the public reads: Q25 trimming with fastp, MiXCR clone assembly, productive beta chains retained. When rows share a CDR3 protein, they turn into one entry using the most common DNA and genes. Here the sample has around 27,000 distinct CDR3 sequences; 2% to 3% occur a single time. The ten largest clones add up to 7.7% of the sample. The specimen sequenced was blood, either unsorted or a sorted T cell fraction (not recorded which). All receptors come from a female donor with ankylosing spondylitis or in good health (not recorded which).

In this sample, this clonotype turned up many times. The gene calls are TRBV9 and TRBJ2-1; TRBD2 matches at 10 bases. The germline V gene encodes CDR1 SGDLS and CDR2 YYNGEE. The CDR3 loop spans 15 amino acids. The ends lost 4 bases at V and 4 bases at J; junction bases unmatched: 5. The CDR3 bases are TGTGCCAGCAGCCCTCGACTAGCGGGTTACAATGAGCAGTTCTTC. The encoded protein is CASSPRLAGYNEQFF.

This clonotype was observed many times. The genes are TRBV9 and TRBJ2-4; 15 bases agree with TRBD2. The CDR3 is 19 residues long. Per germline, CDR1 SGDLS and CDR2 YYNGEE. After removal of 4 bases from V and 2 bases from J, the junction contained 10 bases not matched to a gene. The CDR3 DNA follows: TGTGCCAGCAGCCTCGGACTAGCGGGGGGGAGTACGACCAAAAACATTCAGTACTTC. Protein sequence: CASSLGLAGGSTTKNIQYF.

This clonotype occurred many times. The chain links TRBV9 to TRBJ2-3; D remains ambiguous. V was pared by 2 bases and J by 0 bases, with 1 base between. Germline loops: CDR1 SGDLS, CDR2 YYNGEE. This CDR3 contains 12 residues. For the CDR3, the DNA is TGTGCCAGCAGCGTGAGCACAGATACGCAGTATTTT. Translating it yields CASSVSTDTQYF.

This clonotype was detected only a few times. The chain carries TRBV9 and TRBJ2-7; weak D call: TRBD2 (6 bases). This CDR3 spans 14 amino acids. V lost 5 bases and J 0 bases, leaving 12 bases between the germline ends. Germline loops: CDR1 SGDLS, CDR2 YYNGEE. CDR3 loop: CASSAGRSSYEQYF. The CDR3 region has the DNA TGTGCCAGCAGTGCGGGGAGGAGCTCCTACGAGCAGTACTTC.

There are many counts of this clonotype. This chain joins TRBV9 and TRBJ1-3, with D tentatively TRBD1 (6 bases). The CDR3 consists of 15 residues. Germline CDR1 reads SGDLS; CDR2 reads YYNGEE. V lost 3 bases, J lost 1 base, and 11 bases lay in between. For the CDR3, the DNA is TGTGCCAGCAGCGACGAGGACAGTTCTGGAAACACCATATATTTT. It is translated as CASSDEDSSGNTIYF.

This clonotype came up many times. V usage is TRBV9 and J usage is TRBJ2-3; no clear D. The V end lost 2 bases, the J end lost 3 bases, and 10 bases lay between the germline ends. Germline V gives CDR1 SGDLS, CDR2 YYNGEE. This CDR3 has 14 amino acids. The CDR3: CASSVGWGTDTQYF. CDR3 DNA sequence: TGTGCCAGCAGCGTGGGATGGGGTACAGATACGCAGTATTTT.

This clonotype was counted many times. The chain has TRBV9 and TRBJ2-1, with TRBD1 matching 8 bases. The CDR3 has 16 amino acids. Germline-derived CDR1 and CDR2 are SGDLS and YYNGEE. Losses at the gene ends were 1 base for V and 8 bases for J; bases not matched to a gene: 11. In nucleotides, the CDR3 is TGTGCCAGCAGCGTATGGATAGGGACAGGTAACGATGAGCAGTTCTTC. Translating gives CASSVWIGTGNDEQFF.

This clonotype appeared many times. The rearrangement joins TRBV9 to TRBJ2-3, with TRBD2 matching over 10 bases. Germline V gene data show CDR1 as SGDLS and CDR2 as YYNGEE. This CDR3 region has 17 residues. V shed 0 bases and J 2 bases; nucleotides not matched to a gene: 6. The chain's CDR3 is CASSVGVAGGLTDTQYF. As DNA, the CDR3 is TGTGCCAGCAGCGTAGGGGTAGCGGGGGGCCTCACAGATACGCAGTATTTT.

This clonotype has ten or more counts. This chain links TRBV9 with TRBJ1-3, with D uncertain. The CDR3 has 15 amino acids. CDR1 SGDLS and CDR2 YYNGEE come from the germline V gene. V lost 0 bases and J lost 4, with 11 bases in between. CDR3: CASSVGPGPGNTIYF. The DNA of the CDR3 is TGTGCCAGCAGCGTAGGACCGGGCCCCGGAAACACCATATATTTT.

This clonotype was recorded a few times. V is TRBV9 and J is TRBJ2-6; 7 positions match TRBD1. Germline CDR1 and CDR2: SGDLS and YYNGEE. With 4 bases clipped from V and 1 base from J, the junction kept 5 bases outside the gene matches. The CDR3 is 16 amino acids. CDR3 DNA sequence: TGTGCCAGCAGCCCCCGACAGGGTTCTGGGGCCAACGTCCTGACTTTC. The encoded protein is CASSPRQGSGANVLTF. Looking up the rest from reference TRBV9 and TRBJ2-6 gives the full variable domain: DSGVTQTPKHLITATGQRVTLRCSPRSGDLSVYWYQQSLDQGLQFLIQYYNGEERAKGNILERFSAQQFPDLHSELNLSSLELGDSALYFCASSPRQGSGANVLTFGAGSRLTVL.

This clonotype was recorded many times. The V call is TRBV6-2 or TRBV6-3, the J call TRBJ1-4; possible D gene TRBD1, 6 bases. Trimming stripped 6 bases from V and 7 bases from J, with 15 bases between. This CDR3 has 14 amino acids. The V gene's germline CDR1 is MNHEY and CDR2 SVGEGT. The DNA of the CDR3 is TGTGCCAGCAGGACCGGGACACCACCTGAAAAACTGTTTTTT. Protein sequence: CASRTGTPPEKLFF.

V gene TRBV7-3 combines with J gene TRBJ1-5; maybe TRBD1 (6 bases). The CDR3 has 17 amino acids. Per germline, CDR1 SGHTA and CDR2 FQGTGA. Trimming removed 5 bases at V and 1 base at J, with 18 bases between. The CDR3 sequence: CASSRTATQESNQPQHF. CDR3 sequence (DNA): TGTGCCAGCAGCCGGACAGCAACCCAGGAGAGCAATCAGCCCCAGCATTTT.

Many counts were recorded for this clonotype. The chain combines TRBV9 with TRBJ1-1, with a possible D match to TRBD1 (5 bases). Trimming took off 4 bases at V and 9 bases at J, with 19 bases between the two ends. Looked up from germline, CDR1 is SGDLS and CDR2 is YYNGEE. The CDR3 is 14 amino acids. CDR3 residues: CASSLGLSQDKAFF. The CDR3 nucleotides are TGTGCCAGCAGCTTAGGGCTTAGTCAGGACAAAGCTTTCTTT.

At least ten counts were recorded for this clonotype. This chain connects TRBV9 to TRBJ2-2; 8 positions match TRBD1. The CDR3 has 17 amino acids. V gave up 0 bases and J gave up 2 bases; unmatched junction bases: 6. The germline gives CDR1 SGDLS, CDR2 YYNGEE. This CDR3 reads CASSVVSGTGNTGELFF. CDR3 bases: TGTGCCAGCAGCGTAGTTTCCGGGACAGGTAACACCGGGGAGCTGTTTTTT.

This clonotype is medium-sized by share. The genes are TRBV9 and TRBJ2-4, with TRBD2 matching 7 bases. J was trimmed by 0 bases and V by 4 bases; bases with no gene match: 7. CDR3 length: 16 residues. Germline values: CDR1 SGDLS, CDR2 YYNGEE. The CDR3 here is CASSTGEGLAKNIQYF. CDR3 bases: TGTGCCAGCAGCACCGGGGAGGGACTAGCCAAAAACATTCAGTACTTC.

This clonotype was found many times. The chain links TRBV9 to TRBJ2-3; D is perhaps TRBD1 (6 bases). CDR3 length: 18 amino acids. Germline V gene sequence: CDR1 SGDLS, CDR2 YYNGEE. V was clipped by 1 base and J by 2 bases, with 20 bases between them. The CDR3 sequence is CASSVSPRKGDNTDTQYF. The DNA of the CDR3 is TGTGCCAGCAGCGTATCCCCCCGGAAGGGGGATAACACAGATACGCAGTATTTT.

This clonotype was recorded many times. The V gene is TRBV9, the J gene TRBJ2-2; D ambiguous. Trimming removed 1 base at V and 7 bases at J, with 2 bases between. Per the germline V gene, CDR1 is SGDLS and CDR2 is YYNGEE. The CDR3 runs to 11 residues. In DNA, the CDR3 is TGTGCCAGCAGCGTAAGCGGGGAGCTGTTTTTT. It specifies CASSVSGELFF.

This clonotype is labeled as medium-sized (0.01 to 0.1%). The CDR3 coding sequence is TGTGCCAGCAGCGTAGCAGCTAGCGGGGGGGCAGTGACAGATACGCAGTATTTT. Protein: CASSVAASGGAVTDTQYF. This chain connects TRBV9 to TRBJ2-3; 12 positions agree with TRBD2. The CDR3 is 18 amino acids. V dropped 0 bases and J dropped 3; count of bases not matched to a gene: 8. Germline-derived CDR1 and CDR2 are SGDLS and YYNGEE.

This clonotype rates as medium-sized. J is TRBJ2-3 and V is TRBV9, with D possibly TRBD2 on 6 matching bases. The germline CDR1 and CDR2 sequences are SGDLS and YYNGEE. This CDR3 has 14 amino acids. Trimming removed 3 bases from V and 4 bases from J, with 12 bases in between. The CDR3 sequence: CASSATGVPDTQYF. The CDR3 DNA reads TGTGCCAGCAGCGCAACGGGGGTACCAGATACGCAGTATTTT.

This clonotype came up many times. This chain connects TRBV9 to TRBJ2-1, with D perhaps matching TRBD1 (5 bases). CDR3 length: 18 residues. V lost 3 bases, J lost 3 bases, and 22 bases lay in between. Germline V gene lookup returns CDR1 SGDLS and CDR2 YYNGEE. The CDR3 region is CASSGPLSGAMDYNEQFF. The CDR3 DNA reads TGTGCCAGCAGCGGTCCCCTCTCTGGGGCCATGGACTACAATGAGCAGTTCTTC.

This clonotype was detected many times. The chain recombines TRBV9 with TRBJ2-5; 10 bases line up with TRBD2. CDR3 length equals 14 residues. The junction had 4 bases not matched to a gene; V was cut back by 3 bases and J by 5 bases. Germline V gives CDR1 SGDLS, CDR2 YYNGEE. The DNA of the CDR3 is TGTGCCAGCAGCGCGAGCGGGGGGGATGAGACCCAGTACTTC. Encoded protein: CASSASGGDETQYF.

This clonotype was counted many times. V and J are TRBV9 and TRBJ2-1; 7 nucleotides agree with TRBD1. Germline CDR1 and CDR2: SGDLS and YYNGEE. Trimming at V came to 5 bases and at J to 4 bases, leaving 9 bases not matched to a gene. The CDR3 runs 15 residues. The DNA for the CDR3 is TGTGCCAGCAGTTTGACAGGGTTACCTTACAATGAGCAGTTCTTC. Its translation is CASSLTGLPYNEQFF.

The sample holds many counts of this clonotype. This chain links TRBV9 with TRBJ1-4; maybe TRBD1 (5 bases). The CDR3 totals 14 residues. Germline CDR1 and CDR2: SGDLS and YYNGEE. Trimming removed 4 bases at V and 8 bases at J, with 15 bases between. The CDR3 DNA reads as TGTGCCAGCAGCCCTGCGGCGGGGGTGGAAAAACTGTTTTTT. As protein: CASSPAAGVEKLFF.

Ten or more counts support this clonotype. The chain is built from TRBV9 and TRBJ2-7; either TRBD1 or TRBD2 may supply D (7 bases each). V was shortened by 0 bases and J by 2 bases, with 15 bases between the two germline ends. The CDR3 extends over 16 amino acids. Germline values: CDR1 SGDLS, CDR2 YYNGEE. The CDR3 is CASSVAAGGGPYEQYF. DNA of the CDR3: TGTGCCAGCAGCGTAGCGGCAGGGGGGGGACCCTACGAGCAGTACTTC.